The TCR beta chain under discussion was sequenced for a study of blood T cell repertoires in COVID-19. Study-wide context: From the United States, Italy and Spain came samples of acute and convalescent COVID-19.

In the source study's methods: Nucleated cell number was recorded as an estimate derived from reference gene primer amplification. Libraries were prepared by immunoSEQ multiplex PCR; TCRdb keeps only in-frame clonotypes and omits some of them. V and J calls and clone size are copied from that table; D and trimming were computed from the DNA. The sample has about 70,000 clones, more than 60% seen once. Per germline, CDR1 SGHTA and CDR2 FQGNSA. This CDR3 spans 13 amino acids. V lost 5 bases and J lost 7; bases outside the gene matches: 7. The specimen sequenced was peripheral blood. The TCR originated in an elderly woman with active or convalescent COVID-19. V and J are TRBV7-2 and TRBJ1-1, with 7 bases identical to TRBD1. CDR3 residues: CASSLDRAFEAFF. In nucleotides, the CDR3 is TGTGCCAGCAGCCTAGACAGGGCGTTTGAAGCTTTCTTT.